This TCR beta chain was captured by sequencing in a study of CD8 T cells in Susac syndrome. General study points: Acknowledgment was made by the study that its TCR sequencing and HLA analysis involved a relatively small number of individuals.

Germline V gives CDR1 SQVTM, CDR2 ANQGSEA. The V segment lost 6 bases and the J segment 5 bases; nucleotides outside the gene matches: 4. This CDR3 comprises 13 residues. The authors reverse transcribed roughly 0.5 to 1 ug RNA with random hexamers. By means of immunoSEQ multiplex PCR, TCR beta CDR3 spanning 54 Vbeta and 13 Jbeta underwent amplification. In TCRdb, the immunoSEQ multiplex PCR reads were re-called with MiXCR into one record per CDR3 protein. The sample has some 150,000 distinct CDR3 sequences; approximately 95% are singletons. The sample holds one count of this clonotype. As yet, its antigen is unknown.

The chain uses TRBV29-1 and TRBJ1-2; 12 nucleotides line up with TRBD1. The source is a human donor with Susac syndrome. The sequenced sample was CD4+ T cells from PBMCs. In DNA, the CDR3 is TGCAGCGTCGGGACAGGGGGCGATTATGGCTACACCTTC. As protein: CSVGTGGDYGYTF. The full variable domain, its missing parts supplied by reference TRBV29-1 and TRBJ1-2, is SAVISQKPSRDICQRGTSLTIQCQVDSQVTMMFWYRQQPGQSLTLIATANQGSEATYESGFVIDKFPISRPNLTFSTLTVSNMSPEDSSIYLCSVGTGGDYGYTFGSGTRLTVV.